The next 12 T cell receptor beta chains were all read from a single sample in a study of cytomegalovirus exposure and HLA in healthy donors. The PCR had 60 Vbeta and 13 Jbeta primers. Libraries were prepared by immunoSEQ multiplex PCR; TCRdb keeps only in-frame clonotypes and omits some of them. Of roughly 130,000 clones in the sample, 80% are singletons; the top ten hold 1%. The sequenced sample consisted of PBMCs. The source is a middle-aged man in good health and CMV-seronegative.

This chain links TRBV5-6 with TRBJ2-7; maybe TRBD1 (5 bases). The germline V gene encodes CDR1 SGHDT and CDR2 YYEEEE. CDR3 length equals 12 residues. Trimming shortened V by 3 bases and J by 3 bases, and 7 bases separated the two germline ends. The CDR3 region has the DNA TGTGCCAGCAGCTACGACAGCTACGAGCAGTACTTC. Its protein product is CASSYDSYEQYF.

The table lists this clone with a count of one. This sequence joins TRBV27 and TRBJ1-1; TRBD1 matches at 9 bases. Germline CDR1 reads MNHEY; CDR2 reads SMNVEV (reference sequence). The junction had 9 bases not matched to a gene; V was cut back by 5 bases and J by 11 bases. The CDR3 consists of 13 residues. CDR3 DNA: TGTGCCAGCAGTCCGTATGCCGGGACAGGGGCTTTCTTT. This codes for CASSPYAGTGAFF.

This clone was seen only a few times. The genes are TRBV19 and TRBJ1-3; TRBD1 is a possible D gene (5 bases). The V gene's germline CDR1 is LNHDA and CDR2 SQIVND (reference sequence). This CDR3 spans 15 amino acids. Trimming removed 6 bases at V and 2 bases at J, with 14 bases between. The CDR3 spells CASRELSGAGNTIYF. The CDR3 DNA sequence: TGTGCCAGTAGAGAGCTCTCGGGGGCTGGAAACACCATATATTTT.

The chain joins TRBV12-1 to TRBJ2-4; whether TRBD1, the table's D call, matches the DNA was not checked. TRBV12-1 is deemed a pseudogene. CDR3 length: 16 residues. The CDR3 sequence is CASSSTGTIAKNIQYF. The CDR3 DNA reads TGTGCCAGCAGCTCAACAGGTACCATAGCCAAAAACATTCAGTACTTC.

The chain uses TRBV2 and TRBJ2-1; D might be TRBD2 (7 bases). V was cut by 5 bases and J by 2 bases, with 13 bases left in between. CDR1 and CDR2 (germline): SNHLY, FYNNEI. The CDR3 consists of 15 residues. Here the CDR3 reads CASSMGGAPYNEQFF. CDR3 bases: TGTGCCAGCAGTATGGGGGGGGCTCCCTACAATGAGCAGTTCTTC.

The chain combines TRBV7-2 with TRBJ2-3, with 10 positions matching TRBD2. Germline V lookup: CDR1 SGHTA, CDR2 FQGNSA. CDR3 length: 19 residues. J was trimmed by 2 bases and V by 2 bases; bases with no gene match: 13. CDR3 DNA sequence: TGTGCCAGCAGCTTAACCCCTAGCGGGAGTGGAGGGGCCACAGATACGCAGTATTTT. Protein: CASSLTPSGSGGATDTQYF. The entire variable domain, with the rest obtained from reference TRBV7-2 and TRBJ2-3, is as follows: GAGVSQSPSNKVTEKGKDVELRCDPISGHTALYWYRQSLGQGLEFLIYFQGNSAPDKSGLPSDRFSAERTGGSVSTLTIQRTQQEDSAVYLCASSLTPSGSGGATDTQYFGPGTRLTVL.

The rearrangement links TRBV2 to TRBJ2-2, with TRBD2 as a possible D gene (6 bases). Germline CDR1 and CDR2: SNHLY and FYNNEI. Between the trimmed V and J ends, which lost 8 bases and 4 bases, there was a span of 14 bases. The CDR3 is 14 amino acids. CDR3 in DNA: TGTGCCAGCGGGGGACTGACCCTCACCGGGGAGCTGTTTTTT. Its protein product is CASGGLTLTGELFF. Complete variable domain (other parts from reference TRBV2 and TRBJ2-2): EPEVTQTPSHQVTQMGQEVILRCVPISNHLYFYWYRQILGQKVEFLVSFYNNEISEKSEIFDDQFSVERPDGSNFTLKIRSTKLEDSAMYFCASGGLTLTGELFFGEGSRLTVL.

The gene calls are TRBV6-6 and TRBJ1-2, with D possibly TRBD1 on 5 matching bases. The germline V gene encodes CDR1 MNHNY and CDR2 SVGAGI (reference sequence). The CDR3 runs 13 residues. CDR3 bases: TGTGCAACCAAGAGAGACAGTGTTTATGGCTACACCTTC. Residues: CATKRDSVYGYTF.

V gene TRBV7-9 combines with J gene TRBJ2-7, with 8 bases matching TRBD2. The CDR3 contains 15 residues. Trimming removed 2 bases from V and 3 bases from J; junction bases left unmatched: 6. Per germline, CDR1 SEHNR and CDR2 FQNEAQ (reference sequence). For the CDR3, the DNA is TGTGCCAGCAGCTTATCCGGGACTAGGTTCTACGAGCAGTACTTC. Its protein product is CASSLSGTRFYEQYF.

This chain connects TRBV27 to TRBJ1-2; 9 bases match TRBD1. The CDR3 totals 15 residues. Trimming cost V 5 bases and J 2 bases; bases outside gene matches: 6. In germline, CDR1 is MNHEY, CDR2 SMNVEV (reference sequence). This CDR3 reads CASSPAGTGNYGYTF. CDR3 sequence (DNA): TGTGCCAGCAGTCCGGCCGGGACAGGGAACTATGGCTACACCTTC.

This chain links TRBV7-9 with TRBJ1-4, with 7 bases lining up with TRBD1. V dropped 2 bases and J dropped 8; count of bases not matched to a gene: 5. Germline V lookup: CDR1 SEHNR, CDR2 FQNEAQ (reference sequence). This CDR3 has 14 amino acids. Written as DNA, the CDR3 is TGTGCCAGCAGCTTAACAGGGGCTTGGGAAAAACTGTTTTTT. This sequence encodes CASSLTGAWEKLFF.

The chain combines TRBV7-2 with TRBJ2-7; 8 bases agree with TRBD1. Trimming removed 3 bases from V and 4 bases from J; junction bases left unmatched: 8. This CDR3 contains 15 residues. Germline V gene data show CDR1 as SGHTA and CDR2 as FQGNSA. The CDR3 sequence: CASSLWAGGGYEQYF. CDR3 DNA: TGTGCCAGCAGCTTGTGGGCAGGGGGCGGGTACGAGCAGTACTTC.